The 22 T cell receptor beta chains below come from one sample, sequenced in a study of cytomegalovirus exposure and HLA in healthy donors. A multiplex PCR was run with 60 Vbeta primers and 13 Jbeta primers. Only in-frame clones appear in the TCRdb table, and some are missing; sequencing was by immunoSEQ multiplex PCR. The table has roughly 81,000 clones, roughly 85% seen once; the top ten hold approximately 2.4%. What was sequenced was PBMCs. The receptors here all came from a man in his thirties or forties in good health and CMV-seronegative.

V is TRBV15 and J is TRBJ1-5; weak D call: TRBD1 (6 bases). V lost 9 bases to trimming and J lost 4 bases, with 16 bases between them. There are 14 residues in the CDR3. CDR1 is LNHNV and CDR2 is YYDKDF in the germline V gene (reference sequence). The CDR3 sequence: CATDDGGLNQPQHF. CDR3 nucleotides: TGTGCCACTGATGATGGGGGCCTTAATCAGCCCCAGCATTTT.

V and J are TRBV5-4 and TRBJ2-5; TRBD2 matches 16 bases. Germline V CDR1 and CDR2: SGHNT, YYREEE (reference sequence). V shed 0 bases and J 3 bases; nucleotides not matched to a gene: 2. The CDR3 runs to 17 residues. CDR3 nucleotides: TGTGCCAGCAGCTTGGCGGGACTAGCGGGAGGGAAAGAGACCCAGTACTTC. This gives the protein CASSLAGLAGGKETQYF.

With respect to this clone: The identical CDR3 is also encoded by other nucleotide sequences in the sample. V and J are TRBV11-2 and TRBJ2-5; 12 nucleotides align to TRBD2. Germline-derived CDR1 and CDR2 are SGHAT and FQNNGV. Losses at the gene ends were 3 bases for V and 7 bases for J; bases not matched to a gene: 6. The CDR3 is 15 residues long. The CDR3 spells CASSFPLAGGWTQYF. As DNA, the CDR3 is TGTGCCAGCAGCTTCCCACTAGCGGGAGGTTGGACCCAGTACTTC.

This clone appeared once. The chain uses TRBV18 and TRBJ1-1; tentatively, D is TRBD1 (6 bases). CDR1 KGHSH and CDR2 LQKENI come from the germline V gene. V lost 1 base and J lost 0, with 15 bases in between. The CDR3 has 17 amino acids. CDR3 nucleotides: TGTGCCAGCTCACCACAGGGGGGGCTCAAGATGAACACTGAAGCTTTCTTT. Protein product: CASSPQGGLKMNTEAFF.

This chain connects TRBV19 to TRBJ1-1; D unresolved. The CDR3 is 15 amino acids. The germline V and J ends were trimmed by 3 bases and 3 bases, with 14 bases remaining between them. Germline-derived CDR1 and CDR2 are LNHDA and SQIVND (reference sequence). The CDR3 spells CASSILKLGDTEAFF. The CDR3 DNA reads TGTGCCAGTAGTATCTTGAAGCTGGGCGACACTGAAGCTTTCTTT.

The CDR3 nucleotides read TGTGCCAGCAGCTTCCCCCTCCTGAGGGGCACAGATACGCAGTATTTT. It specifies CASSFPLLRGTDTQYF. V and J are TRBV7-2 and TRBJ2-3; D is possibly TRBD2 (5 bases). The CDR3 is made up of 16 amino acids. Germline assignment: CDR1 SGHTA and CDR2 FQGNSA. Between the trimmed V and J ends, which lost 3 bases and 1 base, there was a span of 14 bases.

This clone appeared a single time. The V gene is TRBV27, the J gene TRBJ2-3; a possible D gene is TRBD2 (5 bases). Germline loops: CDR1 MNHEY, CDR2 SMNVEV (reference sequence). V lost 3 bases and J lost 1, with 14 bases in between. The CDR3 loop spans 16 amino acids. CDR3 sequence reads: CASSFSGERGTDTQYF. CDR3 in DNA: TGTGCCAGCAGTTTTTCCGGGGAGAGGGGCACAGATACGCAGTATTTT.

The chain combines TRBV4-3 with TRBJ2-5, with 7 positions matching TRBD1. The CDR3 sequence is 14 residues long. With 4 bases clipped from V and 2 bases from J, the junction kept 4 bases outside the gene matches. Germline CDR1 is LGHNA and CDR2 is YSLEER. The CDR3 is CASSPLTGQETQYF. CDR3 DNA sequence: TGCGCCAGCAGCCCCCTGACAGGGCAAGAGACCCAGTACTTC.

The chain recombines TRBV5-6 with TRBJ2-5; D possibly corresponds to TRBD1 (6 bases). Trimming removed 3 bases at V and 0 bases at J, with 9 bases between. CDR3 length: 14 amino acids. Germline V CDR1 and CDR2: SGHDT, YYEEEE. CDR3 nucleotides: TGTGCCAGCAGCTATACAGGGTACCAAGAGACCCAGTACTTC. Translation: CASSYTGYQETQYF.

The chain recombines TRBV28 with TRBJ2-7, with a tentative D call TRBD1 (7 bases). The CDR3 spans 14 residues. Trimming cost V 3 bases and J 3 bases, with 12 bases left between them. Germline V gives CDR1 MDHEN, CDR2 SYDVKM. The CDR3 DNA reads as TGTGCCAGCAGTTTCCCTCAGGGGGGCTACGAGCAGTACTTC. Amino acid sequence: CASSFPQGGYEQYF.

The chain employs TRBV6-6 and TRBJ1-5, with TRBD1 matching over 7 bases. The CDR3 has 15 amino acids. The V gene's germline CDR1 is MNHNY and CDR2 SVGAGI (reference sequence). V trimming: 2 bases; J trimming: 7 bases; junction bases outside the gene matches: 8. CDR3 loop: CASSYADRRRQPQHF. For the CDR3, the DNA is TGTGCCAGCAGTTACGCGGACAGGAGGAGGCAGCCCCAGCATTTT.

V gene TRBV19 combines with J gene TRBJ2-2; no reliable D call. Trimming stripped 2 bases from V and 5 bases from J, with 9 bases between. The CDR3 covers 14 residues. Germline V CDR1 and CDR2: LNHDA, SQIVND (reference sequence). The CDR3 DNA sequence: TGTGCCAGTAGTATATCATGGGCGACCGGGGAGCTGTTTTTT. This sequence encodes CASSISWATGELFF.

The chain joins TRBV28 to TRBJ2-3; D ambiguous. The CDR3 runs to 15 residues. The V end was cut by 3 bases, the J end by 5 bases, with 15 bases between. Looked up from germline, CDR1 is MDHEN and CDR2 is SYDVKM. CDR3 sequence: CASSLGRFGGDTQYF. The CDR3 DNA reads as TGTGCCAGCAGTTTGGGCCGGTTTGGTGGAGATACGCAGTATTTT.

The chain joins TRBV7-2 to TRBJ2-7, with 7 bases aligning to TRBD1. The CDR3 consists of 14 residues. CDR1 and CDR2 from the germline V gene are SGHTA and FQGNSA. Trimming at V came to 5 bases and at J to 5 bases, leaving 9 bases not matched to a gene. The CDR3 loop reads CASSPRQGYHEQYF. The CDR3, as DNA: TGTGCCAGCAGCCCCCGACAGGGTTACCACGAGCAGTACTTC.

This clone appeared a few times. The chain couples TRBV6-1 to TRBJ1-4, with TRBD1 matching over 7 bases. The CDR3 is 14 amino acids. CDR1 MNHNS and CDR2 SASEGT come from the germline V gene. J lost 4 bases, V lost 7 bases, and 6 bases had no gene match. The CDR3 loop reads CASKGGGFNEKLFF. The DNA of the CDR3 is TGTGCCAGCAAAGGAGGGGGCTTTAATGAAAAACTGTTTTTT.

The CDR3 spells CASSLTTLGLAGGLEQFF. In DNA, the CDR3 is TGTGCCAGCAGCTTAACAACCTTGGGACTAGCGGGGGGTCTTGAGCAGTTCTTC. The chain links TRBV7-9 to TRBJ2-1; 15 bases match TRBD2. Per the germline V gene, CDR1 is SEHNR and CDR2 is FQNEAQ (reference sequence). The CDR3 is 18 residues long. V dropped 2 bases and J dropped 9; count of bases not matched to a gene: 11.

The V call is TRBV27, the J call TRBJ1-1; D is perhaps TRBD1 (5 bases). CDR3 length: 14 amino acids. With 10 bases removed from V and 5 bases from J, the gap between germline ends came to 20 bases. CDR1 and CDR2 from the germline V gene are MNHEY and SMNVEV (reference sequence). In DNA form, the CDR3 reads TGTGCCACAACCTCGGGGGGAATTCCAACTGAAGCTTTCTTT. Translating gives CATTSGGIPTEAFF.

The count of this clone is one. The chain carries TRBV4-1 and TRBJ1-3, with 9 bases lining up with TRBD1. V was clipped by 2 bases and J by 4 bases; unmatched bases: 3. The CDR3 spans 15 residues. The germline V gene has CDR1 MGHRA and CDR2 YSYEKL. CDR3 in DNA: TGCGCCAGCAGCCAATACAGGGGGCCGGGAAACACCATATATTTT. Protein: CASSQYRGPGNTIYF.

The chain joins TRBV9 to TRBJ2-7, with TRBD2 matching 14 bases. This CDR3 comprises 17 residues. Per germline, CDR1 SGDLS and CDR2 YYNGEE. V shed 3 bases and J 0 bases; nucleotides not matched to a gene: 5. CDR3 bases: TGTGCCAGCAGCGGGGGACTAGCGGGGGATAGCTCCTACGAGCAGTACTTC. Its translation: CASSGGLAGDSSYEQYF.

The chain joins TRBV4-1 to TRBJ2-7; 7 positions agree with TRBD1. Germline loops: CDR1 MGHRA, CDR2 YSYEKL. The CDR3 length is 15 residues. V lost 3 bases and J lost 2; bases outside the gene matches: 7. CDR3 sequence reads: CASSHPAGTAYEQYF. In nucleotides, the CDR3 is TGCGCCAGCAGCCACCCCGCCGGGACAGCCTACGAGCAGTACTTC.

The chain combines TRBV10-1 with TRBJ1-4, with no clear D. CDR3 size: 10 residues. Trimming stripped 6 bases from V and 6 bases from J, with 2 bases between. CDR1 is WNHNN and CDR2 is SYGVQD in the germline V gene (reference sequence). CDR3 coding DNA: TGCGCCAGCAGCTATGAAAAACTGTTTTTT. It is translated as CASSYEKLFF.

J is TRBJ2-2 and V is TRBV7-8; D uncertain. Germline V gives CDR1 SGHVS, CDR2 FQNEAQ. V was pared by 2 bases and J by 10 bases, with 8 bases between. This CDR3 has 12 amino acids. The CDR3 here is CASSLSVPELFF. The CDR3 nucleotides read TGTGCCAGCAGCTTATCGGTCCCGGAGCTGTTTTTT.